The 15 T cell receptor beta chains listed next were all sequenced from one sample in a study of T cells in Graves' hyperthyroidism and ophthalmopathy (dated by TCRdb to the late 2010s). The library was produced with multiplex PCR. Reads for this sample came from an Illumina HiSeq 2000. The TCR beta CDR3 regions were amplified from the RNA transcripts. A first-round RT-PCR of the TCR CDR3 used the HTBI primer set with the Qiagen OneStep RT-PCR kit. The public reads were run again by TCRdb, first through fastp at Q25 and then through MiXCR, and only productive beta chains were kept. Each CDR3 protein appears once, grouped with its most common genes and DNA. Across this sample there are a few hundred thousand distinct CDR3 sequences, with more than 15% seen only once. The biggest ten clones account for approximately 7% of the sample. The specimen was blood. The source of these receptors is a woman aged 25-40 years with Graves' hyperthyroidism.

This clonotype was seen a handful of times. This chain links TRBV7-8 with TRBJ2-1; D ambiguous. The length of the CDR3 is 16 residues. Germline CDR1 is SGHVS and CDR2 is FQNEAQ. The V end lost 3 bases, the J end lost 4 bases, and 16 bases lay between the germline ends. CDR3 amino acids: CASSFHPRDSYNEQFF. In DNA, the CDR3 is TGTGCCAGCAGCTTTCACCCCAGAGACTCATACAATGAGCAGTTCTTC.

Remarks on this clonotype: Sequence at one end of the junction differs from germline and may be a read error. This sequence joins TRBV13 and TRBJ2-3; D is perhaps TRBD1 or TRBD2 (5 bases each). This CDR3 spans 12 amino acids. Germline V gene lookup returns CDR1 PRHDT and CDR2 FYEKMQ (reference sequence). CDR3 nucleotides: TGTGCCAGCAGGTTAGGGACCCAGCCGCAGTATTTT. Translating gives CASRLGTQPQYF.

In its sample, this clonotype was seen many times. J is TRBJ2-1 and V is TRBV28; possible D gene TRBD2, 6 bases. Germline CDR1 and CDR2: MDHEN and SYDVKM. The CDR3 covers 15 residues. V lost 7 bases to trimming and J lost 2 bases, with 15 bases between them. In DNA form, the CDR3 reads TGTGCCAGCATAGGGAGACTAGTCACCTACAATGAGCAGTTCTTC. Translation: CASIGRLVTYNEQFF.

This chain links TRBV9 with TRBJ2-7; TRBD1 matches 9 bases. Germline CDR1 reads SGDLS; CDR2 reads YYNGEE. Trimming took 4 bases from V and 7 from J; bases not matched to a gene: 12. The CDR3 length is 15 residues. The CDR3 nucleotides read TGTGCCAGCAGCCCCCCCGGGACAGGGTTGCGGGAGCAGTACTTC. Translating gives CASSPPGTGLREQYF.

This clonotype has ten or more counts. The chain combines TRBV12-5 with TRBJ2-7, with TRBD1 matching over 8 bases. Germline lookup yields CDR1 LGHNT and CDR2 FRNRAP. CDR3 size: 14 residues. V shed 9 bases, J shed 2 bases, and the junction held 9 bases outside the gene matches. The CDR3 region has the DNA TGTGCTAGCGCTGCCGGGACAGGTACCTACGAGCAGTACTTC. Translated: CASAAGTGTYEQYF. The full variable domain, completed using reference TRBV12-5 and TRBJ2-7, is DARVTQTPRHKVTEMGQEVTMRCQPILGHNTVFWYRQTMMQGLELLAYFRNRAPLDDSGMPKDRFSAEMPDATLATLKIQPSEPRDSAVYFCASAAGTGTYEQYFGPGTRLTVT.

In this sample, this clonotype turned up many times. The chain combines TRBV20-1 with TRBJ2-2, with D possibly called TRBD1 or TRBD2 (5 bases each). The CDR3 totals 11 residues. V lost 6 bases to trimming and J lost 7 bases, with 9 bases between them. The germline gives CDR1 DFQATT, CDR2 SNEGSKA (reference sequence). CDR3 nucleotides: TGCAGTGCCCGAGGGGTCGGGGAGCTGTTTTTT. As protein: CSARGVGELFF.

V and J are TRBV2 and TRBJ1-6; unclear D gene. The ends were cut back, 2 bases at V and 8 bases at J, with 4 bases in the middle. This CDR3 is 12 amino acids long. Germline V lookup: CDR1 SNHLY, CDR2 FYNNEI. This CDR3 reads CASSESHSPLHF. DNA of the CDR3: TGTGCCAGCAGTGAAAGCCATTCACCCCTCCACTTT. Complete variable domain (other parts from reference TRBV2 and TRBJ1-6): EPEVTQTPSHQVTQMGQEVILRCVPISNHLYFYWYRQILGQKVEFLVSFYNNEISEKSEIFDDQFSVERPDGSNFTLKIRSTKLEDSAMYFCASSESHSPLHFGNGTRLTVT.

This clonotype was seen only a few times. The chain couples TRBV19 to TRBJ1-5; a possible D gene is TRBD1 (5 bases). V shed 7 bases and J shed 3 bases, with 16 bases lying between them. The CDR3 consists of 15 residues. Looked up from germline, CDR1 is LNHDA and CDR2 is SQIVND (reference sequence). The CDR3 is CASTYDSATNQPQHF. In nucleotides, the CDR3 is TGTGCCAGTACTTATGACAGCGCTACCAATCAGCCCCAGCATTTT.

The chain combines TRBV6-1 with TRBJ2-6; D possibly corresponds to TRBD1 (6 bases). Trimming took 4 bases from V and 2 from J, leaving 15 bases between them. The CDR3 sequence is 17 residues long. The germline CDR1 and CDR2 sequences are MNHNS and SASEGT. Written as DNA, the CDR3 is TGTGCCAGCAGTGCCGGTTTGGGGGCGGCTGGGGCCAACGTCCTGACTTTC. Translation gives CASSAGLGAAGANVLTF.

This clonotype has more than one count but fewer than ten. V is TRBV4-1 and J is TRBJ2-1, with 10 bases that match TRBD2. The CDR3 is 17 residues long. From germline, CDR1 is MGHRA and CDR2 YSYEKL. Trimming took 0 bases from V and 6 from J; bases not matched to a gene: 8. The DNA of the CDR3 is TGCGCCAGCAGCCAAGATCTTTCTAGCGGGAGTTTCAATGAGCAGTTCTTC. Protein product: CASSQDLSSGSFNEQFF.

Comment on this clonotype: Here the CDR3 omits its conserved ending phenylalanine or tryptophan, so a read error is the likely source. The V gene is TRBV18, the J gene TRBJ1-1; a weak D match, TRBD1 (5 bases). The CDR3 consists of 15 residues. V was pared by 2 bases and J by 5 bases, with 15 bases between. CDR1 KGHSH and CDR2 LQKENI come from the germline V gene. The CDR3 nucleotides read TGTGCCAGCTCACCATTGTCAAGTTCAGGGACTGAAGCTTTCCTT. This gives the protein CASSPLSSSGTEAFL.

The chain links TRBV7-2 to TRBJ2-1; D perhaps matches TRBD2 (5 bases). CDR3 size: 12 residues. Trimming took 5 bases from V and 9 from J, leaving 11 bases between them. The germline V gene has CDR1 SGHTA and CDR2 FQGNSA. The CDR3 spells CASSGRVGEQFF. The CDR3 DNA reads as TGTGCCAGCAGCGGGCGGGTGGGTGAGCAGTTCTTC.

V is TRBV20-1 and J is TRBJ1-1; TRBD1 might be the D (5 bases). Trimming took off 3 bases at V and 6 bases at J, with 11 bases between the two ends. Per the germline V gene, CDR1 is DFQATT and CDR2 is SNEGSKA (reference sequence). The CDR3 totals 12 residues. Here the CDR3 reads CSASSGVSEAFF. In nucleotides, the CDR3 is TGCAGTGCTAGTTCGGGGGTTTCTGAAGCTTTCTTT.

The chain couples TRBV4-1 to TRBJ2-3; TRBD2 matches at 8 bases. The CDR3 extends over 16 amino acids. With V trimmed by 1 base and J by 9 bases, 12 bases remained unmatched. CDR1 is MGHRA, CDR2 YSYEKL, per germline. This chain's CDR3 is CASSQGLQAGVDTQYF. DNA for the CDR3: TGCGCCAGCAGCCAAGGGCTCCAAGCGGGAGTAGACACGCAGTATTTT.

This chain uses TRBV27 with TRBJ2-3; possible D gene TRBD2, 6 bases. There are 17 residues in the CDR3. Per the germline V gene, CDR1 is MNHEY and CDR2 is SMNVEV (reference sequence). The V gene lost 7 bases and the J gene lost 2 bases, with 22 bases spanning the gap. The CDR3 DNA sequence: TGTGCCAGCACCCCCCTTGAAACTAGCAGAAACACAGATACGCAGTATTTT. Amino acid sequence: CASTPLETSRNTDTQYF.